A selection of T cell receptor beta chains follows, all from one sample in a study of CD8+CD57+ T cells in acquired aplastic anemia. One entry per CDR3 protein, called by TCRdb with MiXCR from the reads. The top ten clones hold less than 9% of a sample with about 240,000 distinct CDR3 sequences, around 46% of them seen once. Sequencing input: sorted CD4+, CD8+, or CD8+CD57+ T cells (not recorded which) from PBMCs. Every receptor here comes from a human donor with aplastic anemia. Both conserved end residues are part of each CDR3. Each record gives: V gene, D gene, J gene, clone size, CDR3 protein, CDR3 DNA. D genes are given only for firm matches. Clone size is not always given. Where it is, it says once, few, many or a class for expanded clones.

V gene: TRBV4-3
D gene: NA
J gene: TRBJ2-1
clone size: once
CDR3 protein: CASSPGTADNEQFF
CDR3 DNA: TGCGCCAGCAGCCCCGGGACGGCCGACAATGAGCAGTTCTTC

V gene: TRBV5-1
D gene: NA
J gene: TRBJ1-3
clone size: NA
CDR3 protein: CASSRAGYPGNTIYF
CDR3 DNA: TGCGCCAGCAGCCGGGCAGGGTATCCTGGAAACACCATATATTTT

V gene: TRBV20-1
D gene: NA
J gene: TRBJ2-1
clone size: many
CDR3 protein: CSARASSYNEQFF
CDR3 DNA: TGCAGTGCTAGAGCGAGCTCCTACAATGAGCAGTTCTTC

V gene: TRBV7-9
D gene: NA
J gene: TRBJ1-1
clone size: many
CDR3 protein: CASNDVREGPGEAFF
CDR3 DNA: TGTGCCAGCAACGACGTCAGGGAGGGGCCCGGTGAAGCTTTCTTT

V gene: TRBV6-4
D gene: NA
J gene: TRBJ2-3
clone size: NA
CDR3 protein: CASSLLGPNTLYF
CDR3 DNA: TGTGCCAGCAGTTTACTCGGCCCCAACACCCTGTATTTT

V gene: TRBV4-1
D gene: NA
J gene: TRBJ2-3
clone size: many
CDR3 protein: CASSQNLDTQYF
CDR3 DNA: TGCGCCAGCAGCCAAAACTTGGATACGCAGTATTTT

V gene: TRBV7-9
D gene: TRBD1
J gene: TRBJ2-4
clone size: many
CDR3 protein: CAIQGADIQYF
CDR3 DNA: TGTGCCATCCAGGGGGCGGACATTCAGTACTTC

V gene: TRBV29-1
D gene: NA
J gene: TRBJ1-1
clone size: many
CDR3 protein: CSVDGAMNTEAFF
CDR3 DNA: TGCAGCGTCGACGGGGCTATGAACACTGAAGCTTTCTTT

V gene: TRBV9
D gene: NA
J gene: TRBJ2-5
clone size: once
CDR3 protein: CASSAAVVRGHQETQYF
CDR3 DNA: TGTGCCAGCAGCGCCGCGGTTGTTCGGGGGCACCAAGAGACCCAGTACTTC

V gene: TRBV4-3
D gene: TRBD1
J gene: TRBJ1-1
clone size: many
CDR3 protein: CASSQVDRGSEAFF
CDR3 DNA: TGCGCCAGCAGCCAAGTCGACAGGGGCTCTGAAGCTTTCTTT

V gene: TRBV7-2
D gene: TRBD2
J gene: TRBJ2-5
clone size: many
CDR3 protein: CASSNSGLAGTETQYF
CDR3 DNA: TGTGCCAGCAGCAACTCAGGACTAGCGGGTACGGAGACCCAGTACTTC

V gene: TRBV5-1
D gene: TRBD1
J gene: TRBJ2-1
clone size: many
CDR3 protein: CASKEDRFNEQFF
CDR3 DNA: TGCGCCAGCAAGGAGGACAGGTTCAATGAGCAGTTCTTC

V gene: TRBV15
D gene: NA
J gene: TRBJ2-4
clone size: many
CDR3 protein: CATSRDRSTGFKNIQYF
CDR3 DNA: TGTGCCACCAGCAGAGACAGAAGCACAGGGTTCAAAAACATTCAGTACTTC

V gene: TRBV29-1
D gene: NA
J gene: TRBJ2-7
clone size: NA
CDR3 protein: CSVGMEGYEQYF
CDR3 DNA: TGCAGCGTTGGAATGGAGGGTTACGAGCAGTACTTC

V gene: TRBV7-2
D gene: NA
J gene: TRBJ2-3
clone size: NA
CDR3 protein: CASSLAASIDTQYF
CDR3 DNA: TGTGCCAGCAGCTTAGCGGCGAGCATAGATACACAGTATTTT

V gene: TRBV13
D gene: TRBD2
J gene: TRBJ2-3
clone size: NA
CDR3 protein: CASSVRSGGLGNTQYF
CDR3 DNA: TGTGCCAGCAGCGTAAGAAGCGGGGGGTTAGGGAATACGCAGTATTTT

V gene: TRBV20-1
D gene: TRBD2
J gene: TRBJ2-7
clone size: NA
CDR3 protein: CSALAGTYEQYF
CDR3 DNA: TGCAGTGCGCTAGCGGGGACCTACGAGCAGTACTTC

V gene: TRBV6-5
D gene: TRBD2
J gene: TRBJ2-7
clone size: NA
CDR3 protein: CASSPGLAGVYEQYF
CDR3 DNA: TGTGCCAGCAGTCCGGGACTAGCGGGCGTCTACGAGCAGTACTTC

V gene: TRBV7-9
D gene: NA
J gene: TRBJ2-7
clone size: many
CDR3 protein: CASSSSISNYYEQYF
CDR3 DNA: TGTGCCAGCAGCTCGAGTATAAGCAATTACTACGAGCAGTACTTC

V gene: TRBV29-1
D gene: NA
J gene: TRBJ1-3
clone size: NA
CDR3 protein: CSVDAGNTIYF
CDR3 DNA: TGCAGCGTTGATGCTGGAAACACCATATATTTT

V gene: TRBV2
D gene: NA
J gene: TRBJ1-1
clone size: many
CDR3 protein: CASRGVVFEAFF
CDR3 DNA: TGTGCCAGCAGGGGGGTAGTTTTCGAAGCTTTCTTT

V gene: TRBV7-9
D gene: TRBD2
J gene: TRBJ2-1
clone size: NA
CDR3 protein: CASSFSAGPSYNEQFF
CDR3 DNA: TGTGCCAGCAGCTTCTCAGCGGGGCCCTCCTACAATGAGCAGTTCTTC

V gene: TRBV20-1
D gene: NA
J gene: TRBJ1-1
clone size: many
CDR3 protein: CSARGDPGNTEAFF
CDR3 DNA: TGCAGTGCTAGAGGTGACCCGGGGAACACTGAAGCTTTCTTT

V gene: TRBV19
D gene: NA
J gene: TRBJ1-5
clone size: NA
CDR3 protein: CASSRDGNQPQHF
CDR3 DNA: TGTGCCAGTAGTAGGGACGGCAATCAGCCCCAGCATTTT

V gene: TRBV7-2
D gene: TRBD2
J gene: TRBJ2-5
clone size: NA
CDR3 protein: CASSLDWSGLAGGMETQYF
CDR3 DNA: TGTGCCAGCAGCTTAGACTGGTCGGGACTAGCGGGGGGCATGGAGACCCAGTACTTC

V gene: TRBV6-5
D gene: NA
J gene: TRBJ1-6
clone size: NA
CDR3 protein: CASSLSNPNSPLHF
CDR3 DNA: TGTGCCAGCAGTTTATCGAACCCAAATTCACCCCTCCACTTT

V gene: TRBV7-9
D gene: TRBD1
J gene: TRBJ1-4
clone size: once
CDR3 protein: CASSALFRQGKLFF
CDR3 DNA: TGTGCCAGCAGCGCATTATTCCGACAGGGAAAACTGTTTTTT

V gene: TRBV7-2
D gene: TRBD1
J gene: TRBJ1-5
clone size: many
CDR3 protein: CASSFLLSGGHNQPQHF
CDR3 DNA: TGTGCCAGCAGCTTTTTGCTTTCAGGGGGACACAATCAGCCCCAGCATTTT

V gene: TRBV29-1
D gene: TRBD1
J gene: TRBJ1-2
clone size: many
CDR3 protein: CSVTGGYYGYTF
CDR3 DNA: TGCAGCGTAACAGGGGGTTACTATGGCTACACCTTC

V gene: TRBV15
D gene: NA
J gene: TRBJ2-6
clone size: NA
CDR3 protein: CATSRAGAGGANVLTF
CDR3 DNA: TGTGCCACCAGCAGAGCGGGGGCCGGTGGGGCCAACGTCCTGACTTTC

V gene: TRBV9
D gene: NA
J gene: TRBJ1-2
clone size: NA
CDR3 protein: CASSAQTGTNYGYTF
CDR3 DNA: TGTGCCAGCAGCGCTCAAACAGGGACCAACTATGGCTACACCTTC

V gene: TRBV29-1
D gene: NA
J gene: TRBJ1-6
clone size: NA
CDR3 protein: CQVGGGAASPLHF
CDR3 DNA: TGCCAAGTTGGGGGGGGGGCCGCTTCACCCCTCCACTTT

V gene: TRBV5-6
D gene: TRBD1
J gene: TRBJ1-6
clone size: NA
CDR3 protein: CASSSLQGANSPLHF
CDR3 DNA: TGTGCCAGCAGCTCTCTTCAGGGGGCGAATTCACCCCTCCACTTT

V gene: TRBV7-8
D gene: NA
J gene: TRBJ2-5
clone size: many
CDR3 protein: CASSSTETQYF
CDR3 DNA: TGTGCCAGCAGCTCCACTGAGACCCAGTACTTC

V gene: TRBV6-5
D gene: NA
J gene: TRBJ1-1
clone size: few
CDR3 protein: CASRNRVGGPEAFF
CDR3 DNA: TGTGCCAGCAGGAACAGGGTCGGGGGCCCTGAAGCTTTCTTT

V gene: TRBV9
D gene: NA
J gene: TRBJ2-3
clone size: many
CDR3 protein: CASSPWGFTDTQYF
CDR3 DNA: TGTGCCAGCAGCCCTTGGGGGTTCACAGATACGCAGTATTTT

V gene: TRBV7-9
D gene: NA
J gene: TRBJ2-7
clone size: NA
CDR3 protein: CASSVGGQFYEQYF
CDR3 DNA: TGTGCCAGCAGCGTTGGTGGGCAGTTCTACGAGCAGTACTTC

V gene: TRBV6-2/TRBV6-3
D gene: NA
J gene: TRBJ2-3
clone size: many
CDR3 protein: CASSYADTSYTDTQYF
CDR3 DNA: TGTGCCAGCAGTTACGCGGACACATCATACACAGATACGCAGTATTTT

V gene: TRBV30
D gene: TRBD1
J gene: TRBJ1-3
clone size: few
CDR3 protein: CAWSLGQGVGNTIYF
CDR3 DNA: TGTGCCTGGAGTTTAGGACAGGGGGTTGGAAACACCATATATTTT

V gene: TRBV7-9
D gene: TRBD1
J gene: TRBJ1-5
clone size: NA
CDR3 protein: CASSLRGRGANQPQHF
CDR3 DNA: TGTGCCAGCAGCTTAAGGGGGCGAGGGGCCAATCAGCCCCAGCATTTT

V gene: TRBV27
D gene: NA
J gene: TRBJ1-2
clone size: NA
CDR3 protein: CASSLWQGSYGYTF
CDR3 DNA: TGTGCCAGCAGTTTGTGGCAGGGGTCGTATGGCTACACCTTC

V gene: TRBV7-9
D gene: NA
J gene: TRBJ2-2
clone size: many
CDR3 protein: CASSTSLQGTAGELFF
CDR3 DNA: TGTGCCAGCAGCACGAGTCTACAGGGAACGGCCGGGGAGCTGTTTTTT

V gene: TRBV7-9
D gene: NA
J gene: TRBJ2-2
clone size: NA
CDR3 protein: CASRTTETGELFF
CDR3 DNA: TGTGCCAGCAGGACGACAGAAACCGGGGAGCTGTTTTTT

V gene: TRBV9
D gene: TRBD2
J gene: TRBJ2-1
clone size: NA
CDR3 protein: CASSAPLAGGGNEQFF
CDR3 DNA: TGTGCCAGCAGCGCCCCCCTAGCGGGGGGTGGTAATGAGCAGTTCTTC

V gene: TRBV7-2
D gene: NA
J gene: TRBJ2-7
clone size: once
CDR3 protein: CASSESLYEQYF
CDR3 DNA: TGTGCCAGCAGCGAAAGTTTATACGAGCAGTACTTC

V gene: TRBV15
D gene: NA
J gene: TRBJ2-1
clone size: NA
CDR3 protein: CATSRDSYKGDGYNEQFF
CDR3 DNA: TGTGCCACCAGCAGAGATTCTTATAAGGGAGATGGGTACAATGAGCAGTTCTTC

V gene: TRBV27
D gene: NA
J gene: TRBJ2-1
clone size: NA
CDR3 protein: CASSFGRLINEQFF
CDR3 DNA: TGTGCCAGCAGTTTCGGGAGACTTATCAATGAGCAGTTCTTC

V gene: TRBV20-1
D gene: NA
J gene: TRBJ2-1
clone size: many
CDR3 protein: CSAMGLKDNEQFF
CDR3 DNA: TGCAGTGCTATGGGACTTAAGGACAATGAGCAGTTCTTC

V gene: TRBV19
D gene: NA
J gene: TRBJ2-7
clone size: many
CDR3 protein: CASSTSGGSTLEQYF
CDR3 DNA: TGTGCCAGTAGTACGAGTGGGGGATCTACCCTCGAGCAGTACTTC

V gene: TRBV9
D gene: NA
J gene: TRBJ1-3
clone size: many
CDR3 protein: CASSVTGLSGNTIYF
CDR3 DNA: TGTGCCAGCAGCGTGACAGGCCTCTCTGGAAACACCATATATTTT

V gene: TRBV7-2
D gene: NA
J gene: TRBJ2-7
clone size: NA
CDR3 protein: CASSLGPGVSYEQYF
CDR3 DNA: TGTGCCAGCAGCTTAGGGCCGGGGGTCTCCTACGAGCAGTACTTC

V gene: TRBV7-9
D gene: NA
J gene: TRBJ1-1
clone size: NA
CDR3 protein: CASSLWTQNTEAFF
CDR3 DNA: TGTGCCAGCAGCTTGTGGACACAGAACACTGAAGCTTTCTTT

V gene: TRBV15
D gene: NA
J gene: TRBJ1-6
clone size: many
CDR3 protein: CATSRDRGSDNSPLHF
CDR3 DNA: TGTGCCACCAGCAGAGATCGAGGATCGGATAATTCACCCCTCCACTTT